Described below is a single TCR beta chain sequence and its context. Terminally differentiated effector memory CD45RA+ cells were excluded by CCR7 positive selection of CD45RO-negative cells. This sample stems from a study of shared clonotypes between healthy human individuals. Sequenced by immunoSEQ multiplex PCR; TCRdb stores in-frame clones only, minus some. This table holds just over 2,000,000 clones, around 96% found once. The receptor comes from a man between 18 and 35 years old in good health. What was sequenced was naive CD8+ T cells sorted from blood.

CDR3 loop: CASKAGGAYGYTF. For the CDR3, the DNA is TGTGCCAGCAAGGCAGGGGGCGCCTATGGCTACACCTTC. The gene calls are TRBV2 and TRBJ1-2; 8 positions match TRBD1. CDR1 and CDR2 (germline): SNHLY, FYNNEI. The CDR3 sequence is 13 residues long. J gave up 4 bases and V 7 bases, and 5 bases lay outside the gene matches. Using reference TRBV2 and TRBJ1-2 for the parts outside the CDR3, the full variable domain is EPEVTQTPSHQVTQMGQEVILRCVPISNHLYFYWYRQILGQKVEFLVSFYNNEISEKSEIFDDQFSVERPDGSNFTLKIRSTKLEDSAMYFCASKAGGAYGYTFGSGTRLTVV.